One sample yielded the 26 T cell receptor beta chains listed below, sequenced in a study of CD8 T cells in Susac syndrome. Random hexamers were used to reverse transcribe about 0.45 to 1 ug of RNA. TCRdb fed the immunoSEQ multiplex PCR reads into MiXCR, producing one record per CDR3 protein. Of some 180,000 distinct CDR3 sequences detected, roughly 90% appear once; the ten largest clones hold approximately 0.09%. The material sequenced was CD4+ T cells from PBMCs. All receptors derive from a human donor with Susac syndrome.

The rearrangement links TRBV20-1 to TRBJ1-1, with D uncertain. Trimming stripped 1 base from V and 1 base from J, with 4 bases between. This CDR3 comprises 12 residues. Germline V CDR1 and CDR2: DFQATT, SNEGSKA (reference sequence). CDR3 DNA sequence: TGCAGTGCTAGAGGAGGGAACACTGAAGCTTTCTTT. Protein: CSARGGNTEAFF.

The table lists this clonotype with a few counts. The chain employs TRBV6-6 and TRBJ2-3, with D tentatively TRBD2 (6 bases). CDR3 length: 14 residues. Trimming removed 2 bases at V and 7 bases at J, with 13 bases between. From germline, CDR1 is MNHNY and CDR2 SVGAGI (reference sequence). This chain's CDR3 is CASSYGLPDNTQYF. CDR3 DNA: TGTGCCAGCAGTTACGGACTACCGGATAATACGCAGTATTTT.

The chain has TRBV12-3 or TRBV12-4 and TRBJ2-2; maybe TRBD2 (6 bases). V was cut by 5 bases and J by 0 bases, with 13 bases left in between. This CDR3 comprises 16 residues. This CDR3 is CASSPPAGSNTGELFF. The CDR3 nucleotides are TGTGCCAGCAGTCCCCCCGCGGGGTCGAACACCGGGGAGCTGTTTTTT.

The chain is built from TRBV7-9 and TRBJ1-1; tentatively, D is TRBD1 (5 bases). The CDR3 loop spans 15 amino acids. The germline V and J ends were trimmed by 5 bases and 7 bases, with 20 bases remaining between them. Germline CDR1 is SEHNR and CDR2 is FQNEAQ (reference sequence). The CDR3 DNA is TGTGCCAGCAGCGCGTGGGACCACTATTCACTTGAAGCTTTCTTT. This gives the protein CASSAWDHYSLEAFF.

The chain joins TRBV12-3 or TRBV12-4 to TRBJ2-1; TRBD2 matches at 9 bases. The V gene end was trimmed by 3 bases and the J gene end by 12 bases; junction bases not matched to a gene: 15. CDR3 length: 16 residues. Here the CDR3 DNA reads TGTGCCAGCAGTTTTGGCGGGGGGGTCTCTGGCCCTGGGCAGTTCTTC. It specifies CASSFGGGVSGPGQFF.

The J gene is TRBJ1-4, the V gene TRBV12-3 or TRBV12-4; D is unresolved. V was pared by 2 bases and J by 3 bases, with 7 bases between. The CDR3 length is 14 residues. CDR3: CASSLSRSNEKLFF. In DNA form, the CDR3 reads TGTGCCAGCAGTTTAAGCAGGTCTAATGAAAAACTGTTTTTT.

The V call is TRBV6-2 or TRBV6-3, the J call TRBJ1-2; no firm D call. Trimming cost V 5 bases and J 8 bases, with 24 bases left between them. This CDR3 comprises 16 residues. CDR1 MNHEY and CDR2 SVGEGT come from the germline V gene. The CDR3 DNA follows: TGTGCCAGCAGTCCGCTTTCCGGACCACAACATGGGGGCTACACCTTC. It yields the protein CASSPLSGPQHGGYTF.

The rearrangement joins TRBV5-6 to TRBJ1-2; TRBD1 matches 7 bases. The CDR3 consists of 13 residues. The V and J ends lost 4 bases and 7 bases, in that order; junction bases with no gene match: 7. CDR1 SGHDT and CDR2 YYEEEE come from the germline V gene. Here the CDR3 DNA reads TGTGCCAGCAGCGTCGGGACAGAGAGTGGCTACACCTTC. Translation gives CASSVGTESGYTF.

In nucleotides, the CDR3 is TGTGCCAGCAGTTTATCGGGCCAGGGAGTAGGGCTCACTGAAGCTTTCTTT. Translating it yields CASSLSGQGVGLTEAFF. The chain combines TRBV27 with TRBJ1-1; weak D call: TRBD1 (5 bases). The germline V and J ends were trimmed by 0 bases and 4 bases, with 18 bases remaining between them. CDR3 length equals 17 residues. The germline CDR1 and CDR2 sequences are MNHEY and SMNVEV (reference sequence).

The J gene is TRBJ2-1, the V gene TRBV2, with D uncertain. Trimming pared 7 bases from V and 1 base from J, leaving 11 bases between. This CDR3 contains 14 residues. In germline, CDR1 is SNHLY, CDR2 FYNNEI. The DNA for the CDR3 is TGTGCCAGCACCCCGGACGAGTCCTACAATGAGCAGTTCTTC. It encodes CASTPDESYNEQFF.

This clonotype was found once. DNA of the CDR3: TGCGCCAGCAGCCCATACAGCGGCGGGACAGGGATTACAGATACGCAGTATTTT. Amino acids: CASSPYSGGTGITDTQYF. The chain links TRBV5-1 to TRBJ2-3; TRBD1 matches 9 bases. The germline gives CDR1 SGHRS, CDR2 YFSETQ. The J segment lost 3 bases and the V segment lost 4 bases, leaving 15 bases of the junction unmatched. The CDR3 consists of 18 residues.

The CDR3 here is CASSLVGGVQYF. CDR3 DNA sequence: TGCGCCAGCAGCCTGGTTGGGGGTGTGCAGTACTTC. The chain links TRBV5-1 to TRBJ2-7; the D call may be TRBD1 or TRBD2 (5 bases each). CDR1 and CDR2 (germline): SGHRS, YFSETQ. This CDR3 spans 12 amino acids. The ends were cut back, 4 bases at V and 9 bases at J, with 14 bases in the middle.

The chain employs TRBV18 and TRBJ2-2; 7 nucleotides agree with TRBD1. V shed 1 base and J 1 base; nucleotides not matched to a gene: 3. The CDR3 has 16 amino acids. The germline CDR1 and CDR2 sequences are KGHSH and LQKENI. The CDR3 loop is CASSPQGGLNTGELFF. The CDR3 DNA reads as TGTGCCAGCTCACCACAAGGGGGCCTGAACACCGGGGAGCTGTTTTTT. Full variable domain (rest looked up from reference TRBV18 and TRBJ2-2): NAGVMQNPRHLVRRRGQEARLRCSPMKGHSHVYWYRQLPEEGLKFMVYLQKENIIDESGMPKERFSAEFPKEGPSILRIQQVVRGDSAAYFCASSPQGGLNTGELFFGEGSRLTVL.

This chain links TRBV28 with TRBJ2-7; 8 bases align to TRBD1. The J segment lost 5 bases and the V segment lost 8 bases, leaving 8 bases of the junction unmatched. This CDR3 has 13 amino acids. Germline V gene sequence: CDR1 MDHEN, CDR2 SYDVKM. CDR3 DNA: TGTGCCAGCCGAAGACAGGGGTCCCACGAGCAGTACTTC. Translating it yields CASRRQGSHEQYF.

This clonotype was counted a single time. V and J are TRBV3-1 and TRBJ1-6; a possible D gene is TRBD1 (5 bases). The V gene lost 0 bases and the J gene lost 10 bases, with 16 bases spanning the gap. The CDR3 consists of 16 residues. Germline CDR1 LGHDT, CDR2 YNNKEL (reference sequence). The CDR3: CASSQDFGQKGSPLHF. The CDR3 nucleotides are TGTGCCAGCAGCCAAGATTTCGGCCAAAAGGGGTCACCCCTCCACTTT.

The chain combines TRBV3-1 with TRBJ2-5, with 10 bases matching TRBD2. This CDR3 is built from 16 residues. In germline, CDR1 is LGHDT, CDR2 YNNKEL (reference sequence). V lost 1 base and J lost 3; bases outside the gene matches: 5. The CDR3 here is CASSQALTSGEETQYF. The CDR3 region has the DNA TGTGCCAGCAGCCAAGCGTTAACTAGCGGGGAAGAGACCCAGTACTTC.

J is TRBJ2-1 and V is TRBV6-2 or TRBV6-3; the D is unclear. Germline V gives CDR1 MNHEY, CDR2 SVGEGT. The CDR3 is made up of 10 amino acids. V lost 4 bases to trimming and J lost 10 bases, with 5 bases between them. In DNA form, the CDR3 reads TGTGCCAGCAGTTCGTACGAGCAGTTCTTC. This gives the protein CASSSYEQFF.

This rearrangement joins TRBV5-1 to TRBJ1-3, with D unclear. The CDR3 runs to 14 residues. Deletions cut 4 bases from V and 4 bases from J, with 12 bases between. In germline, CDR1 is SGHRS, CDR2 YFSETQ. CDR3 sequence: CASSVNSGGNTIYF. CDR3 in DNA: TGCGCCAGCAGCGTTAACAGTGGAGGAAACACCATATATTTT.

V gene TRBV7-9 combines with J gene TRBJ1-5; a weak D match, TRBD1 (6 bases). Per germline, CDR1 SEHNR and CDR2 FQNEAQ (reference sequence). This CDR3 spans 16 amino acids. With 4 bases removed from V and 11 bases from J, the gap between germline ends came to 24 bases. The CDR3 DNA sequence: TGTGCCAGCAGCTCGTACTTCGGGACACTCCCTTCGGCCCAGCATTTT. Translating it yields CASSSYFGTLPSAQHF.

The J gene is TRBJ2-7, the V gene TRBV6-1; TRBD2 matches at 8 bases. This CDR3 is 18 amino acids long. Trimming cost V 6 bases and J 0 bases; bases outside gene matches: 16. CDR1 and CDR2 from the germline V gene are MNHNS and SASEGT. The CDR3 here is CASSPSGGGKLGSYEQYF. CDR3 bases: TGTGCCAGCAGCCCTTCCGGGGGGGGCAAGCTAGGCTCCTACGAGCAGTACTTC.

The chain uses TRBV9 and TRBJ2-3; D perhaps matches TRBD2 (6 bases). This CDR3 contains 14 residues. Germline CDR1 reads SGDLS; CDR2 reads YYNGEE. Trimming stripped 2 bases from V and 3 bases from J, with 10 bases between. The CDR3 loop is CASSVLADTDTQYF. CDR3 sequence (DNA): TGTGCCAGCAGCGTTTTAGCGGATACAGATACGCAGTATTTT. Drawing the rest from reference TRBV9 and TRBJ2-3, the complete variable domain is DSGVTQTPKHLITATGQRVTLRCSPRSGDLSVYWYQQSLDQGLQFLIQYYNGEERAKGNILERFSAQQFPDLHSELNLSSLELGDSALYFCASSVLADTDTQYFGPGTRLTVL.

This chain uses TRBV6-5 with TRBJ1-5; 7 bases fit TRBD1. This CDR3 spans 15 amino acids. Germline-derived CDR1 and CDR2 are MNHEY and SVGAGI. The trim removed 2 bases at V and 4 bases at J, leaving 5 bases unmatched. CDR3 DNA sequence: TGTGCCAGCAGTTACGACTTGACAGGGAATCAGCCCCAGCATTTT. Translating gives CASSYDLTGNQPQHF.

The rearrangement links TRBV19 to TRBJ1-4; D remains ambiguous. CDR1 is LNHDA and CDR2 is SQIVND in the germline V gene (reference sequence). This CDR3 comprises 14 residues. Deletions cut 10 bases from V and 0 bases from J, with 12 bases between. CDR3 in amino acids: CATSGFATNEKLFF. The CDR3, as DNA: TGTGCCACCTCGGGTTTTGCAACTAATGAAAAACTGTTTTTT.

V usage is TRBV18 and J usage is TRBJ1-6; the D gene is possibly TRBD1 (6 bases). The V gene's germline CDR1 is KGHSH and CDR2 LQKENI. The CDR3 runs to 14 residues. V lost 2 bases and J lost 6, with 8 bases in between. CDR3 bases: TGTGCCAGCTCACCAGGACAGATTAATTCACCCCTCCACTTT. Its translation is CASSPGQINSPLHF.

This chain connects TRBV6-6 to TRBJ1-5, with TRBD1 as a possible D gene (5 bases). V lost 6 bases to trimming and J lost 4 bases, with 13 bases between them. The CDR3 covers 14 residues. CDR1 and CDR2 (germline): MNHNY, SVGAGI (reference sequence). CDR3: CASSTMGGNQPQHF. For the CDR3, the DNA is TGTGCCAGCAGCACAATGGGGGGAAATCAGCCCCAGCATTTT.

The V and J genes are TRBV6-4 and TRBJ2-1; 9 bases fit TRBD2. The CDR3 consists of 15 residues. V shed 2 bases and J 4 bases; nucleotides not matched to a gene: 3. Per the germline V gene, CDR1 is MRHNA and CDR2 is SNTAGT. CDR3 in amino acids: CASSDRAGGYNEQFF. Here the CDR3 DNA reads TGTGCCAGCAGTGACCGAGCGGGGGGATACAATGAGCAGTTCTTC.